These T cell receptor beta chains were read from a single sample in a study of cytotoxic CD8 clonotypes in ibrutinib-treated CLL. Clones were sequenced by immunoSEQ multiplex PCR, and TCRdb holds only the in-frame ones, with some missing. The table has fewer than 75,000 clones, over 60% seen once; the top ten hold about 45%. The sample in question was PBMCs, obtained after 12 months of ibrutinib treatment. The receptor source for this set is a human donor with chronic lymphocytic leukemia. Both conserved end residues are part of each CDR3. The D gene is left open where the match is weak. Size tells how often a clone was seen (once, few, many) or the class of an expanded clone, and some rows leave it out.

j_call | clone_size | d_call | v_call | cdr3_aa | cdr3_nt
TRBJ2-7 | NA | NA | TRBV6-1 | CASSETGFNEQYF | TGTGCCAGCAGTGAAACAGGGTTCAACGAGCAGTACTTC
TRBJ2-7 | NA | TRBD2 | TRBV6-1 | CASSRGAGGYEQYF | TGTGCCAGCAGTCGGGGTGCGGGAGGGTACGAGCAGTACTTC
TRBJ2-7 | few | NA | TRBV19 | CASSYREGTSYEQYF | TGTGCCAGTAGTTATCGAGAGGGAACCTCCTACGAGCAGTACTTC
TRBJ1-2 | few | NA | TRBV9 | CASSVGNGYTF | TGTGCCAGCAGCGTAGGGAATGGCTACACCTTC
TRBJ1-2 | few | NA | TRBV29-1 | CSVVGRANYGYTF | TGCAGCGTGGTAGGGCGTGCTAACTATGGCTACACCTTC
TRBJ2-5 | NA | TRBD1 | TRBV5-1 | CASSLQGRGQETQYF | TGCGCCAGCAGCTTACAGGGGCGAGGCCAAGAGACCCAGTACTTC
TRBJ2-7 | NA | TRBD2 | TRBV28 | CASSPGLGYEQYF | TGTGCCAGCTCTCCGGGACTAGGCTACGAGCAGTACTTC
TRBJ2-1 | NA | TRBD1 | TRBV2 | CASRPRDSAYNEQFF | TGTGCCAGCCGACCCCGGGACAGCGCCTACAATGAGCAGTTCTTC
TRBJ1-2 | NA | NA | TRBV10-3 | CAICPAAGYGYTF | TGTGCCATTTGTCCCGCGGCTGGCTATGGCTACACCTTC
TRBJ2-2 | NA | NA | TRBV28 | CASSWAGSRNTGELFF | TGTGCCAGCAGTTGGGCGGGGTCGAGGAACACCGGGGAGCTGTTTTTT
TRBJ1-2 | NA | TRBD1 | TRBV28 | CASSTGGSGYTF | TGTGCCAGCAGTACAGGGGGGAGTGGCTACACCTTC
TRBJ2-2 | NA | NA | TRBV30 | CAWSVRGSGELFF | TGTGCCTGGAGTGTACGGGGTTCCGGGGAGCTGTTTTTT
TRBJ1-1 | NA | NA | TRBV6-5 | CASSYTGTEAFF | TGTGCCAGCAGTTACACGGGGACTGAAGCTTTCTTT
TRBJ1-2 | NA | NA | TRBV7-2 | CASSLAGGGYTF | TGTGCCAGCAGCTTAGCCGGGGGAGGCTACACCTTC
TRBJ2-5 | few | NA | TRBV5-1 | CASSLGRGEETQYF | TGCGCCAGCAGCTTGGGACGGGGCGAGGAGACCCAGTACTTC
TRBJ2-1 | NA | TRBD2 | TRBV29-1 | CSVEQTSGSDEQFF | TGCAGCGTTGAACAGACTAGCGGGAGTGATGAGCAGTTCTTC
TRBJ2-7 | NA | NA | TRBV6-1 | CASSDLVISHEQYF | TGTGCCAGCAGTGATCTGGTGATCTCCCACGAGCAGTACTTC
TRBJ2-7 | NA | NA | TRBV6-1 | CASSEAHWQAYEQYF | TGTGCCAGCAGTGAAGCGCACTGGCAGGCCTACGAGCAGTACTTC
TRBJ2-3 | NA | TRBD2 | TRBV5-4 | CASSDGLATQYF | TGTGCCAGCAGCGACGGACTAGCAACGCAGTATTTT
TRBJ1-1 | NA | NA | TRBV19 | CASSLQGMNTEAFF | TGTGCCAGTAGCCTACAAGGCATGAACACTGAAGCTTTCTTT
TRBJ1-5 | NA | NA | TRBV27 | CARGINSRDEKGQPQHF | TGTGCCAGGGGTATCAACTCGAGAGACGAAAAAGGTCAGCCCCAGCATTTT
TRBJ2-1 | NA | TRBD2 | TRBV5-6 | CASSSPTSGSSLWDEQFF | TGTGCCAGCAGCTCCCCGACTAGCGGGAGCTCCCTATGGGATGAGCAGTTCTTC
TRBJ2-3 | NA | TRBD2 | TRBV7-9 | CASSLGTSGRPDTQYF | TGTGCCAGCAGCTTAGGGACTAGCGGGAGGCCAGATACGCAGTATTTT
TRBJ2-3 | NA | NA | TRBV7-3 | CASSPLTGAGDTQYF | TGTGCCAGCAGCCCGTTAACCGGGGCTGGAGATACGCAGTATTTT
TRBJ2-1 | NA | TRBD2 | TRBV9 | CASSVVAGASYNEQFF | TGTGCCAGCAGCGTAGTAGCGGGAGCCTCCTACAATGAGCAGTTCTTC
TRBJ2-7 | NA | TRBD2 | TRBV5-6 | CASSYSGEGRHHEQYF | TGTGCCAGCAGCTATTCCGGGGAGGGCAGGCACCACGAGCAGTACTTC
TRBJ2-7 | NA | TRBD1 | TRBV7-2 | CASSLEGQPFDEQYF | TGTGCCAGCAGCTTAGAGGGACAGCCCTTTGACGAGCAGTACTTC
TRBJ1-5 | NA | TRBD1 | TRBV7-2 | CASSSSHQGARQPQHF | TGTGCCAGCAGCTCCAGTCATCAGGGGGCTCGGCAGCCCCAGCATTTT